This T cell receptor (beta chain) came from a study of blood T cell repertoires in COVID-19. The wider study: Sources were T cells, B-cell-depleted T cells, or PBMCs; the material itself was cDNA or gDNA.

The assay was immunoSEQ multiplex PCR, and TCRdb's table has in-frame clones only and misses some. The table includes around 150,000 clones, more than 70% detected once. The germline V gene has CDR1 SGHRS and CDR2 YFSETQ. The CDR3 runs 14 residues. Trimming at V came to 4 bases and at J to 1 base, leaving 0 bases not matched to a gene. This study enrolled people aged about 18 to 100 from roughly 22 US geographic areas. Cohort 3 donors were reported recovered after two negative PCRs, clearance, or symptom resolution. This chain connects TRBV5-1 to TRBJ2-3; 10 bases agree with TRBD1. This sequence was found in a man aged 35-49 years who had recovered from COVID-19. The specimen sequenced was PBMCs or T cells enriched from blood (not recorded which). The CDR3 nucleotides are TGCGCCAGCAGCGGACAGGGGGGCACAGATACGCAGTATTTT. As protein: CASSGQGGTDTQYF. The entire variable domain, with the rest obtained from reference TRBV5-1 and TRBJ2-3, is as follows: KAGVTQTPRYLIKTRGQQVTLSCSPISGHRSVSWYQQTPGQGLQFLFEYFSETQRNKGNFPGRFSGRQFSNSRSEMNVSTLELGDSALYLCASSGQGGTDTQYFGPGTRLTVL.